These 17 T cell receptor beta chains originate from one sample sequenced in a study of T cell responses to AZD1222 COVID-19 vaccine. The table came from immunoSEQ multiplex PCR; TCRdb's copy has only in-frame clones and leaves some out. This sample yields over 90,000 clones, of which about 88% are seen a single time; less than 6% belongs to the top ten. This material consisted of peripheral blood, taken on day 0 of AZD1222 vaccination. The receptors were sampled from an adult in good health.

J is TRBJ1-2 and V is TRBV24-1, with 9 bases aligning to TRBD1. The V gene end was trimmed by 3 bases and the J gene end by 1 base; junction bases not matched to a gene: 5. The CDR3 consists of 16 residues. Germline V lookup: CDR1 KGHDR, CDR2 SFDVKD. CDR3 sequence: CATSDPTGGRNYGYTF. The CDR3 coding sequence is TGTGCCACCAGTGATCCTACAGGGGGCCGTAACTATGGCTACACCTTC.

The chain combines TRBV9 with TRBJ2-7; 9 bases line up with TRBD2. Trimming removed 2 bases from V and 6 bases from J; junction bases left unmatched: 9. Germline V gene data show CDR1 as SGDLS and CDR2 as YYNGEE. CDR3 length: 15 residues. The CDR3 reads CASSVQAGGGGEQYF. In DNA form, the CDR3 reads TGTGCCAGCAGCGTCCAAGCGGGAGGAGGTGGCGAGCAGTACTTC.

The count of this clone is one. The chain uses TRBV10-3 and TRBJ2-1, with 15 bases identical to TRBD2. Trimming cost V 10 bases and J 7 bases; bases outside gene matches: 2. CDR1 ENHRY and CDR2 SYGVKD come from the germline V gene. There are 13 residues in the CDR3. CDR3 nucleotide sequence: TGTGCCAGCGGGACTAGCGGGGGGAATGAGCAGTTCTTC. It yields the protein CASGTSGGNEQFF.

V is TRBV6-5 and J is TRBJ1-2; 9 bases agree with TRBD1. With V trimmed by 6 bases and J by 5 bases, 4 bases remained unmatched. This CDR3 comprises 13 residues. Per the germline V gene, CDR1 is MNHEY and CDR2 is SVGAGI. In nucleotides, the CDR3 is TGTGCCAGCAGAAAACAGGGGGCTTATGGCTACACCTTC. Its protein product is CASRKQGAYGYTF.

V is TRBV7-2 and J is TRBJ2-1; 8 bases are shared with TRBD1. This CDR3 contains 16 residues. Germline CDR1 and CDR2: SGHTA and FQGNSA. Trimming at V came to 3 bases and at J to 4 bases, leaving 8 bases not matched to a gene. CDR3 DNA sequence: TGTGCCAGCAGCTTCAGACAGGGGTTACCTTACAATGAGCAGTTCTTC. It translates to CASSFRQGLPYNEQFF.

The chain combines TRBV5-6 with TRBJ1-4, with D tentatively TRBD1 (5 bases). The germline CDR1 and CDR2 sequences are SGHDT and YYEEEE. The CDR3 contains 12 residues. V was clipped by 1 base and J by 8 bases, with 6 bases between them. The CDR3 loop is CASSLRGEKLFF. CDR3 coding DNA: TGTGCCAGCAGCTTGAGGGGCGAAAAACTGTTTTTT.

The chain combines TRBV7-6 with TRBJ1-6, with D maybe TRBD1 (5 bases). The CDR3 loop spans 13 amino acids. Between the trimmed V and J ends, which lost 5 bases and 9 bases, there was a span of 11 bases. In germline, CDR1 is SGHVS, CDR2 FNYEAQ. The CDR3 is CASSPRGGSPLHF. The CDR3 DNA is TGTGCCAGCAGCCCCCGGGGGGGTTCACCCCTCCACTTT.

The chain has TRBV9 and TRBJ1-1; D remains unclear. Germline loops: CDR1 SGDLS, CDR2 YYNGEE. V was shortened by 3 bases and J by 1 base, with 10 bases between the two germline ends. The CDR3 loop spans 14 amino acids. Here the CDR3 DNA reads TGTGCCAGCAGCGACCCGAGAGGGAACACTGAAGCTTTCTTT. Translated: CASSDPRGNTEAFF.

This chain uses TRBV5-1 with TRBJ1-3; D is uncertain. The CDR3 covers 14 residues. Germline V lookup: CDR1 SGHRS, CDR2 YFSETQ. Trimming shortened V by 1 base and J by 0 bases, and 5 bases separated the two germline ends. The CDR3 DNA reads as TGCGCCAGCAGCTTGTATAACTCTGGAAACACCATATATTTT. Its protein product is CASSLYNSGNTIYF. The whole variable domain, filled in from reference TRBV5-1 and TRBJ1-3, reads KAGVTQTPRYLIKTRGQQVTLSCSPISGHRSVSWYQQTPGQGLQFLFEYFSETQRNKGNFPGRFSGRQFSNSRSEMNVSTLELGDSALYLCASSLYNSGNTIYFGEGSWLTVV.

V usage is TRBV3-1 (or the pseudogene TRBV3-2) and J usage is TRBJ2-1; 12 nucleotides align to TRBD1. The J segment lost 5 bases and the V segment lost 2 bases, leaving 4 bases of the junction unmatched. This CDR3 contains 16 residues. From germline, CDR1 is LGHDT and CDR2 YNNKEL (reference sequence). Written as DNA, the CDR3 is TGTGCCAGCAGCCAATCGGGACAGGGGGCCCACAATGAGCAGTTCTTC. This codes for CASSQSGQGAHNEQFF.

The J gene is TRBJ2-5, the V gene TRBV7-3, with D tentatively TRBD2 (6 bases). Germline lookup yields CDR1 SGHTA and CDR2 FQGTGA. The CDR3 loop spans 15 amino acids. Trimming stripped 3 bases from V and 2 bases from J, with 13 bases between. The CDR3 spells CASSFSPGDQETQYF. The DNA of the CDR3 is TGTGCCAGCAGCTTTTCCCCGGGAGATCAAGAGACCCAGTACTTC.

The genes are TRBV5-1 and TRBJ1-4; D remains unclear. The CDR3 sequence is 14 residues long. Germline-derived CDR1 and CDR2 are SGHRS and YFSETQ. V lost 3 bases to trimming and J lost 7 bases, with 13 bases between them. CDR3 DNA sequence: TGCGCCAGCAGCTACTCCGGATTTGGTGAAAAACTGTTTTTT. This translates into CASSYSGFGEKLFF.

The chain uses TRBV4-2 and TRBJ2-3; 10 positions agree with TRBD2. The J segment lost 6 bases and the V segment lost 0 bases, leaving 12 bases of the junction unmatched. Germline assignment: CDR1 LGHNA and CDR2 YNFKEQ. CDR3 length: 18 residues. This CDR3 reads CASSQEVSGRAHRDTQYF. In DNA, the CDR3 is TGTGCCAGCAGCCAAGAGGTCAGCGGGAGGGCCCACAGGGATACGCAGTATTTT.

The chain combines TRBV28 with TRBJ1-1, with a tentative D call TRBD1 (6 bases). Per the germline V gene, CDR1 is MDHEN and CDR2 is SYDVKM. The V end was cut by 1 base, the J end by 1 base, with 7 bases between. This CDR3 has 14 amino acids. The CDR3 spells CASSLLDRNTEAFF. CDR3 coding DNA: TGTGCCAGCAGTTTATTGGACAGGAACACTGAAGCTTTCTTT.

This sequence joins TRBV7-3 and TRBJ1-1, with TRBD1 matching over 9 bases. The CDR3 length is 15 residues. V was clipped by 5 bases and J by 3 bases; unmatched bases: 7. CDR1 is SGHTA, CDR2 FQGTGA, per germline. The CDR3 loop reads CASSPTGGGDTEAFF. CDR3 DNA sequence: TGTGCCAGCAGCCCCACAGGGGGCGGGGACACTGAAGCTTTCTTT.

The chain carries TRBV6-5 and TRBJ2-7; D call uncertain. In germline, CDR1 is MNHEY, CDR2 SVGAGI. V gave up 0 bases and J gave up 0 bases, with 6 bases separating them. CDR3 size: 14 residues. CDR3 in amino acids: CASSYSKGSYEQYF. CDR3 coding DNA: TGTGCCAGCAGTTACTCGAAGGGCTCCTACGAGCAGTACTTC.

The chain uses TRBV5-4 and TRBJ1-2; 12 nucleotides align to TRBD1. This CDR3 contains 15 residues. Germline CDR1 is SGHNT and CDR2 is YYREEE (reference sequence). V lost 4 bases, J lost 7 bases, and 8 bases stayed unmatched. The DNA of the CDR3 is TGTGCCAGCAGCCCACCGGGACAGGGGGCGAGTGGCTACACCTTC. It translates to CASSPPGQGASGYTF.